These 8 T cell receptor beta chains were all obtained from the same sample, sequenced in a study of T cell responses to AZD1222 COVID-19 vaccine. The repertoire was sequenced with immunoSEQ multiplex PCR; TCRdb's copy has only in-frame clones and lacks some. The repertoire holds approximately 210,000 clones, with roughly 94% as singletons. The sample was peripheral blood, taken 28 days after the second dose of the MenACWY control vaccine. The receptors were gathered from an adult who received the MenACWY meningococcal vaccine as a control.

The gene calls are TRBV19 and TRBJ2-7; the D gene is possibly TRBD2 (6 bases). Trimming pared 6 bases from V and 3 bases from J, leaving 18 bases between. Germline CDR1 and CDR2: LNHDA and SQIVND (reference sequence). This CDR3 has 15 residues. In DNA form, the CDR3 reads TGTGCCAGTAGCCTCTTCGCTAGCGCCTTCTACGAGCAGTACTTC. It is translated as CASSLFASAFYEQYF.

This clone was recorded once. The gene calls are TRBV7-9 and TRBJ2-2; D might be TRBD1 (6 bases). V gave up 2 bases and J gave up 6 bases, with 13 bases separating them. This CDR3 spans 15 amino acids. Germline V CDR1 and CDR2: SEHNR, FQNEAQ (reference sequence). The chain's CDR3 is CASSLRSGVAGELFF. The CDR3 coding sequence is TGTGCCAGCAGCTTACGGTCAGGGGTTGCCGGGGAGCTGTTTTTT.

In DNA form, the CDR3 reads TGTGCCAGCAGTTGGACATTAGCGGGAGCTACCCTATGGGACTACGAGCAGTACTTC. It is translated as CASSWTLAGATLWDYEQYF. This chain connects TRBV27 to TRBJ2-7; 9 nucleotides align to TRBD2. CDR1 MNHEY and CDR2 SMNVEV come from the germline V gene (reference sequence). Trimming cost V 4 bases and J 3 bases; bases outside gene matches: 19. The CDR3 runs to 19 residues.

This clone was observed a single time. The J gene is TRBJ2-6, the V gene TRBV5-4; no clear D. In germline, CDR1 is SGHNT, CDR2 YYREEE (reference sequence). This CDR3 is built from 16 residues. Trimming took 3 bases from V and 4 from J, leaving 14 bases between them. The CDR3 spells CASSSPQVGGANVLTF. CDR3 nucleotide sequence: TGTGCCAGCAGCTCCCCGCAGGTCGGCGGGGCCAACGTCCTGACTTTC.

The CDR3 DNA is TGCAGCGTACAGGGATCTGGGGCCAACGTCCTGACTTTC. Translating gives CSVQGSGANVLTF. The chain carries TRBV29-1 and TRBJ2-6; D may be TRBD1 (6 bases). The germline V gene has CDR1 SQVTM and CDR2 ANQGSEA. CDR3 length: 13 amino acids. V lost 6 bases to trimming and J lost 1 base, with 7 bases between them.

The gene calls are TRBV6-4 and TRBJ1-6; D remains unclear. CDR3 length equals 12 residues. Germline loops: CDR1 MRHNA, CDR2 SNTAGT. Trimming shortened V by 3 bases and J by 9 bases, and 6 bases separated the two germline ends. As DNA, the CDR3 is TGTGCCAGCAGTGATATCGGTTCACCCCTCCACTTT. Amino acid sequence: CASSDIGSPLHF.

There are a few counts of this clone. The chain combines TRBV5-1 with TRBJ1-1; unclear D gene. CDR1 SGHRS and CDR2 YFSETQ come from the germline V gene. V lost 3 bases to trimming and J lost 0 bases, with 12 bases between them. There are 15 residues in the CDR3. The DNA of the CDR3 is TGCGCCAGCAGCTGGGATTTGGGGATGAACACTGAAGCTTTCTTT. It yields the protein CASSWDLGMNTEAFF.

V is TRBV9 and J is TRBJ2-3; perhaps TRBD2 as D (5 bases). The CDR3 is made up of 16 amino acids. Germline lookup yields CDR1 SGDLS and CDR2 YYNGEE. Trimming shortened V by 4 bases and J by 2 bases, and 17 bases separated the two germline ends. The CDR3 is CASSPHGLGSTDTQYF. CDR3 in DNA: TGTGCCAGCAGCCCCCACGGACTCGGGTCCACAGATACGCAGTATTTT.